Detailed here is one T cell receptor (beta chain). This record belongs to a study of shared clonotypes between healthy human individuals. Study details: Samples came from two female and a few male donors aged 18 to 49. Every donor yielded three CD4 naive, three CD4 memory, two CD8 naive and one CD8 memory plate.

CDR1 is MGHDK and CDR2 is SYGVNS in the germline V gene. V gave up 3 bases and J gave up 5 bases, with 25 bases separating them. The length of the CDR3 is 18 residues. Only Caucasian adults living in Nashville, Tennessee served as donors. In the source study's methods: Junction-only immunoSEQ data arrived without quality scores, meaning filtering differed. Here immunoSEQ multiplex PCR was the method, and the copy in TCRdb shows in-frame clones only, minus some. The V and J calls and clone size were taken over from that table, and D and trimming were inferred from the DNA. The profile shows 100,000 to 120,000 clones, around 73% of them singletons.

This clonotype originated in a woman in her 30s in good health. Sequenced sample: memory CD8+ T cells sorted from blood. Subset here: CD45RO+ cells pooled with CCR7-negative TemRA cells. The rearrangement joins TRBV25-1 to TRBJ2-5; TRBD2 is a possible D gene (6 bases). As DNA, the CDR3 is TGTGCCAGCAGTGAGAGGACTGAGTCAAGGGGAGGAGTCGAGACCCAGTACTTC. This codes for CASSERTESRGGVETQYF.